The 21 T cell receptor beta chains below come from one sample, sequenced in a study of cytomegalovirus exposure and HLA in healthy donors. The PCR had 60 Vbeta and 13 Jbeta primers. Here immunoSEQ multiplex PCR was the method, and the copy in TCRdb shows in-frame clones only, minus some. This listing includes approximately 150,000 clones. Sequencing was carried out using PBMCs. The receptors derive from a woman aged 45 to 65 in good health and CMV-seronegative.

The CDR3 reads CASSIGPGKDQPQHF. CDR3 coding DNA: TGTGCCAGTAGTATAGGCCCGGGAAAAGATCAGCCCCAGCATTTT. The J gene is TRBJ1-5, the V gene TRBV19; D not certain. CDR3 length: 15 residues. V lost 1 base and J lost 5, with 12 bases in between. Looked up from germline, CDR1 is LNHDA and CDR2 is SQIVND (reference sequence).

This chain links TRBV7-8 with TRBJ2-7, with 10 bases fitting TRBD2. The CDR3 sequence is 15 residues long. V lost 3 bases and J lost 2; bases outside the gene matches: 4. CDR1 is SGHVS and CDR2 is FQNEAQ in the germline V gene. CDR3 bases: TGTGCCAGCAGCTTTTTGGGACTAGCGACCTACGAGCAGTACTTC. Amino acid sequence: CASSFLGLATYEQYF.

Here the CDR3 reads CATSRDLAGDTGELFF. CDR3 DNA: TGTGCCACCAGCAGAGATCTAGCGGGAGACACCGGGGAGCTGTTTTTT. The chain links TRBV15 to TRBJ2-2; 10 nucleotides agree with TRBD2. V shed 0 bases, J shed 3 bases, and the junction held 1 base outside the gene matches. The CDR3 runs 16 residues. The germline V gene encodes CDR1 LNHNV and CDR2 YYDKDF (reference sequence).

The rearrangement joins TRBV2 to TRBJ1-5; TRBD1 might be the D (5 bases). The V end lost 7 bases, the J end lost 6 bases, and 16 bases lay between the germline ends. Looked up from germline, CDR1 is SNHLY and CDR2 is FYNNEI. This CDR3 spans 14 amino acids. The CDR3 DNA reads as TGTGCCAGCAATAGGGCAGGGCTCCGTCAGCCCCAGCATTTT. Protein product: CASNRAGLRQPQHF.

The chain links TRBV27 to TRBJ2-7, with TRBD2 as a possible D gene (5 bases). Trimming removed 2 bases at V and 2 bases at J, with 13 bases between. CDR1 is MNHEY and CDR2 is SMNVEV in the germline V gene (reference sequence). This CDR3 region has 15 residues. CDR3 nucleotide sequence: TGTGCCAGCAGTTTAAGTCTCGGACTTACCTACGAGCAGTACTTC. As protein: CASSLSLGLTYEQYF.

The chain's CDR3 is CASSSQGQPQHF. DNA of the CDR3: TGTGCCAGCAGCTCCCAGGGGCAGCCCCAGCATTTT. This sequence joins TRBV7-2 and TRBJ1-5, with D possibly TRBD1 on 6 matching bases. This CDR3 has 12 amino acids. V was cut by 4 bases and J by 7 bases, with 8 bases left in between. The germline V gene has CDR1 SGHTA and CDR2 FQGNSA.

The chain carries TRBV28 and TRBJ2-7; D gene uncertain. The CDR3 is made up of 11 amino acids. The germline gives CDR1 MDHEN, CDR2 SYDVKM. The ends were cut back, 5 bases at V and 7 bases at J, with 9 bases in the middle. The chain's CDR3 is CASSTQWEQYF. CDR3 DNA sequence: TGTGCCAGCAGTACTCAATGGGAGCAGTACTTC.

J is TRBJ2-5 and V is TRBV19, with D possibly matching TRBD2 (6 bases). This CDR3 has 16 residues. Germline CDR1 is LNHDA and CDR2 is SQIVND (reference sequence). Trimming pared 5 bases from V and 5 bases from J, leaving 21 bases between. This CDR3 is CASSPIPPSSVETQYF. The CDR3 nucleotides read TGTGCCAGTAGTCCTATCCCCCCCTCTAGCGTTGAGACCCAGTACTTC.

The V call is TRBV9, the J call TRBJ2-2; no clear D. The germline V gene has CDR1 SGDLS and CDR2 YYNGEE. Trimming pared 0 bases from V and 6 bases from J, leaving 12 bases between. CDR3 length equals 15 residues. For the CDR3, the DNA is TGTGCCAGCAGCGTAGTAGACCGGCGGTCCGGGGAGCTGTTTTTT. Translated, it gives CASSVVDRRSGELFF.

The V gene is TRBV5-1, the J gene TRBJ2-2; 9 bases align to TRBD1. The length of the CDR3 is 14 residues. V trimming: 4 bases; J trimming: 5 bases; junction bases outside the gene matches: 3. Per germline, CDR1 SGHRS and CDR2 YFSETQ. For the CDR3, the DNA is TGCGCCAGCAGCCAAGGACAGGGGACCGGGGAGCTGTTTTTT. Amino acid sequence: CASSQGQGTGELFF.

CDR3 region: CSERGQETQYF. Written as DNA, the CDR3 is TGCAGTGAGCGGGGCCAAGAGACCCAGTACTTC. The V call is TRBV20-1, the J call TRBJ2-5; 7 bases map to TRBD2. Germline V lookup: CDR1 DFQATT, CDR2 SNEGSKA (reference sequence). The CDR3 loop spans 11 amino acids. Germline trimming cut 7 bases from V and 1 base from J; bases unmatched to any gene: 0.

V and J are TRBV4-1 and TRBJ2-1; 7 positions agree with TRBD2. The trim removed 1 base at V and 5 bases at J, leaving 8 bases unmatched. The CDR3 contains 16 residues. Germline V lookup: CDR1 MGHRA, CDR2 YSYEKL. CDR3: CASSQVGGVPNNEQFF. In DNA form, the CDR3 reads TGCGCCAGCAGCCAAGTGGGGGGGGTCCCCAACAATGAGCAGTTCTTC.

The chain combines TRBV27 with TRBJ2-7; TRBD1 matches at 8 bases. V was clipped by 5 bases and J by 0 bases; unmatched bases: 3. Germline assignment: CDR1 MNHEY and CDR2 SMNVEV (reference sequence). The CDR3 loop spans 14 amino acids. The CDR3 spells CASSVGTGSYEQYF. In DNA, the CDR3 is TGTGCCAGCAGTGTCGGGACAGGCTCCTACGAGCAGTACTTC.

V and J are TRBV6-5 and TRBJ2-1; 9 positions agree with TRBD1. Germline V gene lookup returns CDR1 MNHEY and CDR2 SVGAGI. The CDR3 is 13 residues long. Germline trimming cut 0 bases from V and 10 bases from J; bases unmatched to any gene: 1. The CDR3 here is CASSYSTGGEQFF. CDR3 nucleotide sequence: TGTGCCAGCAGTTACTCAACAGGGGGCGAGCAGTTCTTC.

The chain employs TRBV27 and TRBJ2-7; TRBD2 might be the D (6 bases). From germline, CDR1 is MNHEY and CDR2 SMNVEV (reference sequence). V was trimmed by 5 bases and J by 2 bases, leaving 19 bases between them. The CDR3 runs to 16 residues. Here the CDR3 DNA reads TGTGCCAGCAGTGTACGGTTTAGCGGACTGACCTACGAGCAGTACTTC. Amino acid sequence: CASSVRFSGLTYEQYF.

V is TRBV4-2 and J is TRBJ2-3, with TRBD2 identical over 9 bases. The germline gives CDR1 LGHNA, CDR2 YNFKEQ. This CDR3 has 16 amino acids. The V gene end was trimmed by 4 bases and the J gene end by 3 bases; junction bases not matched to a gene: 8. The CDR3 loop reads CASSRRASGNTDTQYF. The DNA of the CDR3 is TGTGCCAGCAGCCGCCGCGCTAGCGGGAATACAGATACGCAGTATTTT.

The rearrangement uses TRBV5-1 and TRBJ2-7, with D possibly matching TRBD1 (5 bases). Trimming stripped 0 bases from V and 1 base from J, with 11 bases between. Germline assignment: CDR1 SGHRS and CDR2 YFSETQ. The CDR3 consists of 15 residues. The CDR3 bases are TGCGCCAGCAGCTTGGGCGGCAGGGCGTCCTACGAGCAGTACTTC. Translated: CASSLGGRASYEQYF. Based on the CDR3 plus reference TRBV5-1 and TRBJ2-7, the full variable domain is KAGVTQTPRYLIKTRGQQVTLSCSPISGHRSVSWYQQTPGQGLQFLFEYFSETQRNKGNFPGRFSGRQFSNSRSEMNVSTLELGDSALYLCASSLGGRASYEQYFGPGTRLTVT.

The gene calls are TRBV4-3 and TRBJ2-3, with 10 positions matching TRBD2. This CDR3 is built from 18 residues. Germline V CDR1 and CDR2: LGHNA, YSLEER. The ends lost 0 bases at V and 4 bases at J; junction bases unmatched: 10. The CDR3, as DNA: TGCGCCAGCAGCCAAGATCCCCCGGCTAGCGGGAGTGCAGATACGCAGTATTTT. Encoded protein: CASSQDPPASGSADTQYF.

The V and J genes are TRBV4-1 and TRBJ2-4; a possible D gene is TRBD2 (6 bases). Per the germline V gene, CDR1 is MGHRA and CDR2 is YSYEKL. Trimming pared 2 bases from V and 4 bases from J, leaving 18 bases between. The CDR3 runs 17 residues. The CDR3 sequence: CASSQITPRGTKNIQYF. The DNA of the CDR3 is TGCGCCAGCAGCCAAATTACCCCACGGGGGACTAAAAACATTCAGTACTTC.

This chain uses TRBV13 with TRBJ1-2; a possible D gene is TRBD1 (5 bases). Per germline, CDR1 PRHDT and CDR2 FYEKMQ (reference sequence). The CDR3 runs 16 residues. Deletions cut 6 bases from V and 7 bases from J, with 24 bases between. CDR3 sequence: CASSSGSGGEYGGYTF. CDR3 DNA sequence: TGTGCCAGCAGTTCCGGATCGGGGGGGGAATATGGTGGCTACACCTTC.

The chain carries TRBV9 and TRBJ1-1; a possible D gene is TRBD1 (6 bases). In germline, CDR1 is SGDLS, CDR2 YYNGEE. The CDR3 has 16 residues. V was pared by 3 bases and J by 1 base, with 16 bases between. CDR3 in amino acids: CASSEGDGWGNTEAFF. The CDR3 nucleotides read TGTGCCAGCAGCGAGGGGGACGGCTGGGGGAACACTGAAGCTTTCTTT.